A single sample is the source of the 4 T cell receptor beta chains below, sequenced in a study of shared clonotypes between healthy human individuals. Sequencing used immunoSEQ multiplex PCR; TCRdb keeps in-frame clones, though not all of them. The sample consists of under 1,100,000 clones, approximately 70% of them appearing once. The material sequenced was memory CD4+ T cells sorted from blood. The subset was: CD45RA-negative fraction. Every receptor here comes from a man between 18 and 29 years old in good health.

The V and J genes are TRBV4-3 and TRBJ2-7; 13 nucleotides agree with TRBD2. The germline gives CDR1 LGHNA, CDR2 YSLEER. The CDR3 extends over 14 amino acids. V shed 2 bases and J 8 bases; nucleotides not matched to a gene: 3. The CDR3 region has the DNA TGCGCCAGCAGCCAACGGACTAGCGGGAGCCAGCAGTACTTC. Translated, it gives CASSQRTSGSQQYF.

V usage is TRBV5-3 and J usage is TRBJ2-7; D remains ambiguous. TRBV5-3 is an ORF, with its function uncertain. This CDR3 contains 10 residues. V was clipped by 5 bases and J by 5 bases, with 5 bases between them. DNA of the CDR3: TGTGCCAGAAGTGGGGACGAGCAGTACTTC. Its translation is CARSGDEQYF.

The V call is TRBV4-3, the J call TRBJ2-6, with no clear D. V was cut by 0 bases and J by 2 bases, with 5 bases left in between. Germline loops: CDR1 LGHNA, CDR2 YSLEER. The CDR3 sequence is 15 residues long. CDR3 protein: CASSQDEPGANVLTF. The DNA of the CDR3 is TGCGCCAGCAGCCAAGACGAACCTGGGGCCAACGTCCTGACTTTC.

This rearrangement joins TRBV2 to TRBJ2-5; 7 bases match TRBD2. The V gene's germline CDR1 is SNHLY and CDR2 FYNNEI. The CDR3 extends over 14 amino acids. The V gene end was trimmed by 4 bases and the J gene end by 3 bases; junction bases not matched to a gene: 5. The CDR3 region is CASSGEGLKETQYF. The CDR3, as DNA: TGTGCCAGCAGTGGGGAGGGGCTGAAAGAGACCCAGTACTTC.